This TCR beta chain appears in the sequencing data of a study of CD8+ T cells in alopecia areata. Study-level results: Expanded CD8+ clones among the top 100, as well as scalp clonality, were significantly decreased by tofacitinib.

This sample's treatment: oral pan-JAK inhibitor, 5-10 mg twice daily. Once RNA had been extracted, it was reverse transcribed into cDNA to act as the sequencing template. Data came from immunoSEQ multiplex PCR; TCRdb stores just in-frame clones and leaves some out. The repertoire has roughly 60,000 clones, 46% of them found once; the top ten carry around 20%. This clone was counted a few times. As yet, its antigen is unknown. This CDR3 contains 14 residues. Between the trimmed V and J ends, which lost 0 bases and 7 bases, there was a span of 14 bases. Germline lookup yields CDR1 SQVTM and CDR2 ANQGSEA.

V is TRBV29-1 and J is TRBJ2-3; possible D gene TRBD2, 6 bases. The sequence derives from a human donor with alopecia areata. Sequencing was performed on CD8+ T cells sorted from blood, taken at roughly week 38, from a patient treated with tofacitinib. CDR3 sequence reads: CSVEDPASAHTQYF. The CDR3 DNA reads as TGCAGCGTTGAAGATCCGGCTAGCGCCCATACGCAGTATTTT.